This T cell receptor (beta chain) is drawn from a study of cytomegalovirus exposure and HLA in healthy donors. Sequencing was performed with immunoSEQ multiplex PCR; in TCRdb, only in-frame clones are kept and a portion is missing. The data contain around 66,000 clones, 95% to 98% of them singletons. Sequencing was carried out using PBMCs. The clonotype comes from a woman under 30 in good health and CMV-seropositive.

The CDR3 nucleotides read TGTGCCAGCAGCCGATCGGGACTGAACAACAATGAGCAGTTCTTC. As protein: CASSRSGLNNNEQFF. V gene TRBV7-2 combines with J gene TRBJ2-1; maybe TRBD2 (6 bases). Germline-derived CDR1 and CDR2 are SGHTA and FQGNSA. Trimming took off 5 bases at V and 5 bases at J, with 16 bases between the two ends. This CDR3 region has 15 residues.